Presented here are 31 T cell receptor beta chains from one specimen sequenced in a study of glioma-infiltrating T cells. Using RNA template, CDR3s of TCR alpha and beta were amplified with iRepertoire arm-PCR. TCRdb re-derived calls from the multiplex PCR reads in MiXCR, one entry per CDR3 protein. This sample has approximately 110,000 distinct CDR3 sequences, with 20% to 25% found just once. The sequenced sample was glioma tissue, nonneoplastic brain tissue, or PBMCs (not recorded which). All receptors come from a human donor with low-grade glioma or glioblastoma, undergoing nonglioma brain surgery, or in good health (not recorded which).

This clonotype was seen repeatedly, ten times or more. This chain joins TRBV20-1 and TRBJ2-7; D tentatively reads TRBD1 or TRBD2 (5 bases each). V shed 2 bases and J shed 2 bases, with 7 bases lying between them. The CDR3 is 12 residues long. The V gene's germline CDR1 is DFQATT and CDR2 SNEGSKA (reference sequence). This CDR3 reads CSARPGPYEQYF. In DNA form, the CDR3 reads TGCAGTGCTAGACCGGGACCCTACGAGCAGTACTTC.

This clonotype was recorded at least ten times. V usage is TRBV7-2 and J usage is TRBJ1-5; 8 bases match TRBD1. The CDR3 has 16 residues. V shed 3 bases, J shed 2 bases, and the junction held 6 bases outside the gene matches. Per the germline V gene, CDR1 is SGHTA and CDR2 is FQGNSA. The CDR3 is CASSFSPGGGNQPQHF. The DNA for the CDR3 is TGTGCCAGCAGCTTTAGTCCAGGGGGCGGCAATCAGCCCCAGCATTTT.

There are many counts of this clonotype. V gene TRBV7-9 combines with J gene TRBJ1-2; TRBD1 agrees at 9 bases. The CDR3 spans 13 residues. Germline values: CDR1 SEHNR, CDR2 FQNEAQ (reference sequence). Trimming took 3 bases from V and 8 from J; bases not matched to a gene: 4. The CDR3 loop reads CASSFGQGSGYTF. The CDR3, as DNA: TGTGCCAGCAGCTTCGGACAGGGGTCCGGCTACACCTTC.

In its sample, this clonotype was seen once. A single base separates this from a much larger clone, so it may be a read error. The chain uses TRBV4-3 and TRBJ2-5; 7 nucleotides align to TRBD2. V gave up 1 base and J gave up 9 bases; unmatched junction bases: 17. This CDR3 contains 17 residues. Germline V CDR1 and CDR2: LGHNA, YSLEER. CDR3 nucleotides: TGCGCCAGCAGCCAAGGGGCGATAGGGAACGCGGGGGAGGCCCAGTACTTC. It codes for CASSQGAIGNAGEAQYF.

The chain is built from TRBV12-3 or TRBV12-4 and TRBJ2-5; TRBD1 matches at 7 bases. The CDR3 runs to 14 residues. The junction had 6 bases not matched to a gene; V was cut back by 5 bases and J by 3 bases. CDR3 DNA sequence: TGTGCCAGCAGTCGACAGGGCTCCGAAGAGACCCAGTACTTC. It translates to CASSRQGSEETQYF.

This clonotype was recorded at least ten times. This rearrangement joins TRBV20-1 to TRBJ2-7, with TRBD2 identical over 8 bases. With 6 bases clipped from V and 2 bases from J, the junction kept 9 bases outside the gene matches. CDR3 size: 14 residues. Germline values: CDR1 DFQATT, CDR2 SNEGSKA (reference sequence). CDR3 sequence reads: CSALGVAGTYEQYF. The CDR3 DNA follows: TGCAGTGCCCTTGGGGTAGCGGGAACCTACGAGCAGTACTTC.

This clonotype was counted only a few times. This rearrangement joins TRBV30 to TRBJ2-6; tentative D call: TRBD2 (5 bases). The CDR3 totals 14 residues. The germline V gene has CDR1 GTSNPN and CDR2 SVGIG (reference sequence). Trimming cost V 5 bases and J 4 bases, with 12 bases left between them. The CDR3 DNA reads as TGTGCCTGGTCTCCGGGGTACGGGGCCAACGTCCTGACTTTC. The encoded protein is CAWSPGYGANVLTF. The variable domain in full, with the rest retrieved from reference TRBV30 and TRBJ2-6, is SQTIHQWPATLVQPVGSPLSLECTVEGTSNPNLYWYRQAAGRGLQLLFYSVGIGQISSEVPQNLSASRPQDRQFILSSKKLLLSDSGFYLCAWSPGYGANVLTFGAGSRLTVL.

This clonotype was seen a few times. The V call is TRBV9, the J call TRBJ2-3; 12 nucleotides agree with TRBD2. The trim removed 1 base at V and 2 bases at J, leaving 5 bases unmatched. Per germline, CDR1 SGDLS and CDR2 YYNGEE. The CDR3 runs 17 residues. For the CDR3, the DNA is TGTGCCAGCAGCGTAAACGGACTAGCGGGATACACAGATACGCAGTATTTT. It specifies CASSVNGLAGYTDTQYF. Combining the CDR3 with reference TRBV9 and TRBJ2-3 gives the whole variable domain DSGVTQTPKHLITATGQRVTLRCSPRSGDLSVYWYQQSLDQGLQFLIQYYNGEERAKGNILERFSAQQFPDLHSELNLSSLELGDSALYFCASSVNGLAGYTDTQYFGPGTRLTVL.

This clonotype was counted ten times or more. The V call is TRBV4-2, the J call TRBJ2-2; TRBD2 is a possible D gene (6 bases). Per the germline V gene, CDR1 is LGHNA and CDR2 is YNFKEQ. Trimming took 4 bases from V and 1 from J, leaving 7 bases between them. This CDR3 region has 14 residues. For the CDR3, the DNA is TGTGCCAGCAGCCGGCGGGAGAACACCGGGGAGCTGTTTTTT. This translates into CASSRRENTGELFF.

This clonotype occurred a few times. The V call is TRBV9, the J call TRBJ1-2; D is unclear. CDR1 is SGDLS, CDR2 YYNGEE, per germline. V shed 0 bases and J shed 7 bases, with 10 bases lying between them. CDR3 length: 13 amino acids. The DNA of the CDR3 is TGTGCCAGCAGCGTAGTTGATGGTCGTGGCTACACCTTC. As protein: CASSVVDGRGYTF.

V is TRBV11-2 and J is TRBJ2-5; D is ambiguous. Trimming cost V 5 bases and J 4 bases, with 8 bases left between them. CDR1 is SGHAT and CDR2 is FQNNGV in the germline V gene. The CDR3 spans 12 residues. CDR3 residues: CASSPVLETQYF. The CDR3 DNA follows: TGTGCCAGCAGCCCCGTTTTAGAGACCCAGTACTTC.

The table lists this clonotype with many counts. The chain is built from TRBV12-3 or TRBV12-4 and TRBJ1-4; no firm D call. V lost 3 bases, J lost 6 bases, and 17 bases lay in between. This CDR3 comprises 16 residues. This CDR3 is CASSFGRPPGDEKLFF. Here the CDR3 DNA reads TGTGCCAGCAGTTTTGGCCGGCCACCTGGGGATGAAAAACTGTTTTTT.

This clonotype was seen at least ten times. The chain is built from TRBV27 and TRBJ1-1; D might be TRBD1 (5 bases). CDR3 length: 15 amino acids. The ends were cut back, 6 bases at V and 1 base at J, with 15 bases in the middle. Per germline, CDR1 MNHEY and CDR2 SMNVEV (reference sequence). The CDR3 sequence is CASRSFGHPNTEAFF. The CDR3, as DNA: TGTGCCAGCAGATCTTTCGGACATCCGAACACTGAAGCTTTCTTT.

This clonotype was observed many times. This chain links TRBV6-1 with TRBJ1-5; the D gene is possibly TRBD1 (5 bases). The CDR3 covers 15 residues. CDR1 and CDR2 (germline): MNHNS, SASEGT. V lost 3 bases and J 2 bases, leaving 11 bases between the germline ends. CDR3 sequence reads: CASSDSGTGNQPQHF. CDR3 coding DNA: TGTGCCAGCAGTGACTCGGGGACTGGCAATCAGCCCCAGCATTTT.

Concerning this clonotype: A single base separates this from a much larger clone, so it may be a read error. This chain's CDR3 is CATSPEGQTQYF. DNA of the CDR3: TGTGCCACCAGCCCGGAGGGACAGACCCAGTACTTC. The J gene is TRBJ2-5, the V gene TRBV10-2, with a weak D call TRBD2 (6 bases). Germline CDR1 and CDR2: WSHSY and SAAADI. This CDR3 contains 12 residues.

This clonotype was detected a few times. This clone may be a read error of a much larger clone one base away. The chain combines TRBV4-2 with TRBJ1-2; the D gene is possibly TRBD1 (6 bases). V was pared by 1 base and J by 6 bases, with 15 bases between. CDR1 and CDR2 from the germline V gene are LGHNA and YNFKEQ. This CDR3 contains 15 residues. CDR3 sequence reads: CASSQGVTGINGYTF. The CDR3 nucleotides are TGTGCCAGCAGCCAAGGAGTCACAGGGATAAATGGCTACACCTTC.

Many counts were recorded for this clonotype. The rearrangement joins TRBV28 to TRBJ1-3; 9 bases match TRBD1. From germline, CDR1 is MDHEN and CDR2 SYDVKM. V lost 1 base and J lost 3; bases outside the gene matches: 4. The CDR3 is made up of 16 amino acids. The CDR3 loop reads CASSLYRQGVGNTIYF. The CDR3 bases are TGTGCCAGCAGTTTATACCGACAGGGGGTTGGAAACACCATATATTTT.

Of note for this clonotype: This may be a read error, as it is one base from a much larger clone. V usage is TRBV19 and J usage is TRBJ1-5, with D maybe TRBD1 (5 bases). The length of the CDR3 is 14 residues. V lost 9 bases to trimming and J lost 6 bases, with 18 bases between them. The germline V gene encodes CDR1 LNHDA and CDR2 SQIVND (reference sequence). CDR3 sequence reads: CARRPGFQGQPQHF. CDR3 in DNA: TGTGCCAGACGACCGGGTTTCCAGGGTCAGCCCCAGCATTTT.

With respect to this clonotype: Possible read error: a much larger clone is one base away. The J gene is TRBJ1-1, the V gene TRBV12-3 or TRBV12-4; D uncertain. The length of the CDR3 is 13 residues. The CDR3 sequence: CAGSLTRGTEAFF. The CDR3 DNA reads TGTGCCGGCAGTTTAACCCGGGGCACTGAAGCTTTCTTT.

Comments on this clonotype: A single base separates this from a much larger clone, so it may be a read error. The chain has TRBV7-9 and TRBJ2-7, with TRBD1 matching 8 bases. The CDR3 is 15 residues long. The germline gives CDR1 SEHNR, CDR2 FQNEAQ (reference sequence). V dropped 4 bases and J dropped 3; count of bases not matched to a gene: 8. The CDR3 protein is CASSSRGPSFYEQYF. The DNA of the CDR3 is TGTGCCAGCAGCTCCAGGGGGCCATCCTTCTACGAGCAGTACTTC.

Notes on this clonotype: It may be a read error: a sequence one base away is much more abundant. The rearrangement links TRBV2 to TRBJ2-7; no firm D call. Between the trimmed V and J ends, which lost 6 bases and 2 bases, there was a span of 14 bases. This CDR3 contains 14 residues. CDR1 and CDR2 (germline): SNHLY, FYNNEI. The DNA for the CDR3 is TGTGCCAGCAGGTATCGGGTTACAACCTACGAGCAGTACTTC. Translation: CASRYRVTTYEQYF.

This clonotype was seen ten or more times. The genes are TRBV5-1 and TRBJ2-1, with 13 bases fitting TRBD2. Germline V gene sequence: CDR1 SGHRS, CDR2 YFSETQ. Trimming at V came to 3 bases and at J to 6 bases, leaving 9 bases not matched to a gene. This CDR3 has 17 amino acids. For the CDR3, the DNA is TGCGCCAGCAGCTCCTCCTCCACTAGCGGGGGGGGCAATGAGCAGTTCTTC. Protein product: CASSSSSTSGGGNEQFF.

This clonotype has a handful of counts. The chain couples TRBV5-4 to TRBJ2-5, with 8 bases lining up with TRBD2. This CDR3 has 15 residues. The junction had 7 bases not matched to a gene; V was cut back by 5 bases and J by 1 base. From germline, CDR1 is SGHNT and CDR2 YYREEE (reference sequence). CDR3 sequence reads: CASSRTSGTQETQYF. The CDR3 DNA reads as TGTGCCAGCAGTCGCACTAGCGGAACCCAAGAGACCCAGTACTTC.

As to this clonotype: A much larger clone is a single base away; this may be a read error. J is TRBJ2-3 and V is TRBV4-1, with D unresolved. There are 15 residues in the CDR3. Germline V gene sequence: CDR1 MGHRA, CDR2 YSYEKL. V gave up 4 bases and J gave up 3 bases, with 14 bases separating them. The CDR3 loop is CASSRDVGYTDTQYF. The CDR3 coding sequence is TGCGCCAGCAGCCGAGATGTAGGATATACAGATACGCAGTATTTT.

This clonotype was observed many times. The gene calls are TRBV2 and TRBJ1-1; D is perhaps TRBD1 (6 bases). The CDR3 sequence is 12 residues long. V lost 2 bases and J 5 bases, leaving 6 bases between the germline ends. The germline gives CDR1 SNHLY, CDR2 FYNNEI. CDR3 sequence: CASSERGTEAFF. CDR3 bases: TGTGCCAGCAGTGAAAGGGGGACTGAAGCTTTCTTT.

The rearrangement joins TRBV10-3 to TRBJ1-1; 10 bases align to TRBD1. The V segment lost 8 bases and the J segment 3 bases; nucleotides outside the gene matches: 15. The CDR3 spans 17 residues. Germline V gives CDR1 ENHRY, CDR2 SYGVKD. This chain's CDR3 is CAIAKTGGFGEDTEAFF. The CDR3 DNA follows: TGTGCCATCGCGAAGACAGGGGGCTTTGGGGAGGACACTGAAGCTTTCTTT.

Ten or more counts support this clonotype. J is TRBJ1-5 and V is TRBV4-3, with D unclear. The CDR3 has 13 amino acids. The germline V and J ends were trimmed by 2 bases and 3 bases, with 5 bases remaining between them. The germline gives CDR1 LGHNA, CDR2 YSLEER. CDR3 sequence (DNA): TGCGCCAGCAGCCAATCCAACAATCAGCCCCAGCATTTT. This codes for CASSQSNNQPQHF.

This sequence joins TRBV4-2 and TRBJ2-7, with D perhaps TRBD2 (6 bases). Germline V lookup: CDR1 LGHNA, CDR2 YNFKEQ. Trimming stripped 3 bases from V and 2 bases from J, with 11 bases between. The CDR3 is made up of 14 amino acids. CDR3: CASSQEWRAYEQYF. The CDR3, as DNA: TGTGCCAGCAGCCAGGAATGGAGGGCCTACGAGCAGTACTTC.

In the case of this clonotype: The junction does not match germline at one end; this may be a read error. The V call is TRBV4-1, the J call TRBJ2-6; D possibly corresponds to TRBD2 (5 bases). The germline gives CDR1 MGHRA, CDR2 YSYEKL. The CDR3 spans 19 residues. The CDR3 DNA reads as TGCTCCAGCAGCTTGTGGACGGCTAGCTACTCCTCTGGGGCCAACGTCCTGACTTTC. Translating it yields CSSSLWTASYSSGANVLTF.

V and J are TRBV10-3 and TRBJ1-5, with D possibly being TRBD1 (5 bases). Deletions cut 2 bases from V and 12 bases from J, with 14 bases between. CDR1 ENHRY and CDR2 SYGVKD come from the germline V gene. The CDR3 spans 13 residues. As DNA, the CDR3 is TGTGCCATCAGTGAGACAGGACCTGGGCACCAGCATTTT. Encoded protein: CAISETGPGHQHF.

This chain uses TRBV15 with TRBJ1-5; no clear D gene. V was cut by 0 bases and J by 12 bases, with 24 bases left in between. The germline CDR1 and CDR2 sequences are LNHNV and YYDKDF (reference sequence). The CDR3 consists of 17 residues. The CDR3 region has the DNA TGTGCCACCAGCAGAGATATTGTAAGGGTTAGCAATAAGCACCAGCATTTT. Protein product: CATSRDIVRVSNKHQHF.